The entry below describes one T cell receptor beta chain. There are 17 residues in the CDR3. Trimming took 4 bases from V and 6 from J, leaving 25 bases between them. Germline-derived CDR1 and CDR2 are SGHNT and YYREEE (reference sequence). Method: immunoSEQ multiplex PCR; TCRdb's copy keeps in-frame clones and lacks some. The sample gives some 150,000 clones, around four fifths of which show up once; 4.1% is in the top ten. This record comes from a study of T cell responses to AZD1222 COVID-19 vaccine. This sequence was found in an adult in good health. The starting material was peripheral blood, obtained on day 0 of MenACWY control vaccination. V and J are TRBV5-4 and TRBJ1-2; D may be TRBD1 (5 bases). CDR3 sequence (DNA): TGTGCCAGCAGCCCCGGGGGATGGGTCTCCCAAGGCAATGGCTACACCTTC. It yields the protein CASSPGGWVSQGNGYTF.